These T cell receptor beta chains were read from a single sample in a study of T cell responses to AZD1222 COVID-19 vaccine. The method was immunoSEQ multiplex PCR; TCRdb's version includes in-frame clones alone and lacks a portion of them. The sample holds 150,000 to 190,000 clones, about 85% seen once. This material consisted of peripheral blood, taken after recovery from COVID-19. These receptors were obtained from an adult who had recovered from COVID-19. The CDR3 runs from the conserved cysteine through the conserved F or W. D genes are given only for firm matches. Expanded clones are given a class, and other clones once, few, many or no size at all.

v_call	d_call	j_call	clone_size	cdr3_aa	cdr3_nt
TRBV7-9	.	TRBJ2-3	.	CASSLVGQPQLDTQYF	TGTGCCAGCAGCTTGGTAGGGCAGCCCCAATTGGATACGCAGTATTTT
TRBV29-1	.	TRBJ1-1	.	CSVVTGVNTEAFF	TGCAGCGTTGTGACAGGAGTGAACACTGAAGCTTTCTTT
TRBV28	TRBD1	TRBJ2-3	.	CASSDQGAVDTQYF	TGTGCCAGCAGTGACCAGGGGGCAGTAGATACGCAGTATTTT
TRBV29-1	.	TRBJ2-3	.	CSVVPGTDTQYF	TGCAGCGTTGTACCGGGCACAGATACGCAGTATTTT
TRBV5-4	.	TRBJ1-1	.	CAYLIGLPNTEAFF	TGTGCCTACCTTATTGGACTGCCCAACACTGAAGCTTTCTTT
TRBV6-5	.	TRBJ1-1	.	CASSYSIQSEAFF	TGTGCCAGCAGTTACTCGATCCAGTCTGAAGCTTTCTTT
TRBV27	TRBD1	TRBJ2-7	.	CASSSTGGSYEQYF	TGTGCCAGCAGTAGCACAGGGGGATCCTACGAGCAGTACTTC
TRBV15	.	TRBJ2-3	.	CATSRARGVTDTQYF	TGTGCCACCAGCAGAGCCCGGGGAGTCACAGATACGCAGTATTTT
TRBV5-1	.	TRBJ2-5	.	CASSNGDRDEETQYF	TGCGCCAGCAGCAACGGGGACCGGGATGAGGAGACCCAGTACTTC
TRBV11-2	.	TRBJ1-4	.	CASSPAPMGEKLFF	TGTGCCAGCAGCCCAGCCCCCATGGGTGAAAAACTGTTTTTT
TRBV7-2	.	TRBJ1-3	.	CASSLQQPGSGNTIYF	TGTGCCAGCAGCTTACAGCAGCCTGGCTCTGGAAACACCATATATTTT
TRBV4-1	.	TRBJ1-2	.	CASSQDRIGYGYTF	TGCGCCAGCAGCCAAGATCGAATCGGATATGGCTACACCTTC
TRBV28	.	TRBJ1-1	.	CASSFVKGPEAFF	TGTGCCAGCAGTTTTGTGAAGGGACCTGAAGCTTTCTTT
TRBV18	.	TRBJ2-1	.	CASSSLGTSSSYNEQFF	TGTGCCAGCTCATCACTAGGGACATCGAGCTCCTACAATGAGCAGTTCTTC
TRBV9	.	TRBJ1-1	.	CASSVGQVNTEAFF	TGTGCCAGCAGCGTAGGGCAGGTGAACACTGAAGCTTTCTTT
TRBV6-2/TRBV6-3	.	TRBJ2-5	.	CASSSRTKAQYF	TGTGCCAGCAGTTCCCGGACTAAGGCCCAGTACTTC
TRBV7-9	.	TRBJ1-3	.	CASSPLRDKGGNTIYF	TGTGCCAGCAGCCCCCTCCGTGACAAGGGGGGTAACACCATATATTTT
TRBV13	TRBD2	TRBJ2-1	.	CASSWGLAGSYNEQFF	TGTGCCAGCAGCTGGGGACTAGCGGGGTCCTACAATGAGCAGTTCTTC
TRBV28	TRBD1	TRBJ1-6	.	CASSLSGGFNSPLHF	TGTGCCAGCAGTTTATCAGGGGGCTTTAATTCACCCCTCCACTTT
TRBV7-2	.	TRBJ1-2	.	CASSPTGFRYGYTF	TGTGCCAGCAGCCCCACAGGGTTTCGGTATGGCTACACCTTC
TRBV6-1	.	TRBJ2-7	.	CASSEFGRNYEQYF	TGTGCCAGCAGTGAATTTGGCAGGAACTACGAGCAGTACTTC
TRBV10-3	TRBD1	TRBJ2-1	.	CASGQGAFNEQFF	TGTGCCAGCGGACAGGGGGCGTTCAATGAGCAGTTCTTC
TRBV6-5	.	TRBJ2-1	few	CASSSGGSEQFF	TGTGCCAGCAGTTCTGGGGGGAGTGAGCAGTTCTTC
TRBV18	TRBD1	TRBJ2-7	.	CASSPSTGGLEQYF	TGTGCCAGCTCACCTTCGACAGGGGGCCTAGAGCAGTACTTC
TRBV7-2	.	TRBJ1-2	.	CASSPSRGQDGYTF	TGTGCCAGCAGCCCTTCCCGGGGCCAAGATGGCTACACCTTC
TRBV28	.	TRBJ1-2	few	CASSFQGLGYGYTF	TGTGCCAGCAGTTTCCAGGGTCTGGGATATGGCTACACCTTC
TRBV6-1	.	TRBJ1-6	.	CASSEALTREGSPLHF	TGTGCCAGCAGTGAAGCGCTTACCAGAGAAGGTTCTCCCCTCCACTTT
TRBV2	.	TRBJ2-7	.	CASSEGLAYEQYF	TGTGCCAGCAGTGAAGGACTGGCCTACGAGCAGTACTTC
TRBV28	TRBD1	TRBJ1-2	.	CASSLGGGRPYGYTF	TGTGCCAGCAGTTTAGGAGGGGGCAGGCCCTATGGCTACACCTTC
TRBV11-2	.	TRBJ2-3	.	CASSLWGPFGTDTQYF	TGTGCCAGCAGCTTATGGGGACCGTTTGGTACAGATACGCAGTATTTT
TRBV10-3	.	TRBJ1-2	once	CAISEGEGDGYTF	TGTGCCATCAGTGAGGGGGAGGGGGATGGCTACACCTTC
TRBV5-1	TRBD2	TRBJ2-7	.	CASSPTTSEAVQYF	TGCGCCAGCAGCCCAACGACTAGCGAGGCGGTGCAGTACTTC
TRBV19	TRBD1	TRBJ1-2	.	CASSLDRGPTIYGYTF	TGTGCCAGTAGCCTGGACAGGGGGCCAACCATCTATGGCTACACCTTC
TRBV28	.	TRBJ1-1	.	CASTGNFEAFF	TGTGCCAGCACTGGGAATTTTGAAGCTTTCTTT
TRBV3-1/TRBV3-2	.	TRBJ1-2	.	CASSFLSNYGYTF	TGTGCCAGCAGTTTCCTTTCAAACTATGGCTACACCTTC
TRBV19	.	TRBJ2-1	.	CASSTHRAEAYNEQFF	TGTGCCAGTAGTACCCACAGGGCGGAAGCCTACAATGAGCAGTTCTTC
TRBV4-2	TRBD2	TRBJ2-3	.	CASSPRVAGMSNTDTQYF	TGTGCCAGCAGCCCCCGGGTAGCGGGAATGTCTAACACAGATACGCAGTATTTT
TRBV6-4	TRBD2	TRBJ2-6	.	CASSQTSGGSGANVLTF	TGTGCCAGCAGTCAGACTAGCGGGGGGTCTGGGGCCAACGTCCTGACTTTC
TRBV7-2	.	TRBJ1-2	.	CASSFQGGDGYTF	TGTGCCAGCAGCTTTCAGGGAGGGGATGGCTACACCTTC